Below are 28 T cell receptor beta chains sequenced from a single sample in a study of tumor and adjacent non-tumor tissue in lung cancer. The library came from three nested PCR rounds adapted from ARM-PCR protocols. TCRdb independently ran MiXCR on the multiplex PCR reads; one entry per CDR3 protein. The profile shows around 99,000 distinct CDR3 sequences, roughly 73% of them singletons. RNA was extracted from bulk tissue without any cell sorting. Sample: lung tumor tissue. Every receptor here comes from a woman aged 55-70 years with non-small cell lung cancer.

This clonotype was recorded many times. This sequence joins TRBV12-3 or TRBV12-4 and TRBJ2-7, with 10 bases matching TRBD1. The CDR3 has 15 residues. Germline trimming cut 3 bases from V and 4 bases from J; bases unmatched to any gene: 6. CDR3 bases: TGTGCCAGCAGTTTCGGGACAGGGGTCGGTTACGAGCAGTACTTC. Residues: CASSFGTGVGYEQYF.

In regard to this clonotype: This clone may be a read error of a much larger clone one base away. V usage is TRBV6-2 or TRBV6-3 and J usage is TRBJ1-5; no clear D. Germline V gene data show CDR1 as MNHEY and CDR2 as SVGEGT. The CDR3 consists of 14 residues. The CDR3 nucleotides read TGTGCCAGCAGTTACGCGGAGGGCAATCGGCCCCAGCATTTT. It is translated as CASSYAEGNRPQHF.

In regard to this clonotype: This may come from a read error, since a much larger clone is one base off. CDR3 coding DNA: TGTACCAGCAGCTTGCTAGCGGGGGTTCATTCTAGCACAGATACGCAGTATTTT. Translated: CTSSLLAGVHSSTDTQYF. The gene calls are TRBV5-6 and TRBJ2-3; 10 nucleotides align to TRBD2. The CDR3 runs to 18 residues. Germline-derived CDR1 and CDR2 are SGHDT and YYEEEE.

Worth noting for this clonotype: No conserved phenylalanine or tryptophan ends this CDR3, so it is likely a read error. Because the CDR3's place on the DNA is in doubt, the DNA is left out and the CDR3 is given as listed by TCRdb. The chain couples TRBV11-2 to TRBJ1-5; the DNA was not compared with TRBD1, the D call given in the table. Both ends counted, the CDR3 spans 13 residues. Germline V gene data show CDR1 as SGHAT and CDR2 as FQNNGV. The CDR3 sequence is CASSRDRCQTQDL.

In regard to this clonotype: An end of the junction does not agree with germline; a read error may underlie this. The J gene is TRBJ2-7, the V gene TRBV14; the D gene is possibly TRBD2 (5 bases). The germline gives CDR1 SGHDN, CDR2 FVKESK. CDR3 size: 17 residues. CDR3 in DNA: TGTGCCAGCAGCCAAGGGCTATTATACTCCGGGATATACGAGCAGTATTTC. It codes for CASSQGLLYSGIYEQYF.

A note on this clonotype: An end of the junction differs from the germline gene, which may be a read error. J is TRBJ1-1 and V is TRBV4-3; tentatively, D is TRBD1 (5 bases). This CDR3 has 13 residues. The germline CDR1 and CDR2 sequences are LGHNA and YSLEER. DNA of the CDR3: TGCGCCACCAGCCATGATTCTGCAGGGGAAGCTTTCTTT. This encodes CATSHDSAGEAFF.

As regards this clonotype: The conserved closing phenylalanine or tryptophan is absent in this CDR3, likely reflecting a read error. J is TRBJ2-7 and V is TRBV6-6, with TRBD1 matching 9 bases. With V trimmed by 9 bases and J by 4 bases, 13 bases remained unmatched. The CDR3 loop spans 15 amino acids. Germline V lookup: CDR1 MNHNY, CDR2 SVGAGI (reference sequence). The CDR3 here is CASIRQTGGEYEQYS. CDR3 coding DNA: TGTGCCAGTATTCGCCAGACAGGGGGAGAGTACGAGCAGTACTCC.

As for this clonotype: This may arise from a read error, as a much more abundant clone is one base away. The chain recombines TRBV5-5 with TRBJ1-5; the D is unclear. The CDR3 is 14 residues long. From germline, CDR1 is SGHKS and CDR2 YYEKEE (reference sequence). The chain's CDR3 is CASILLSSNQPQHF. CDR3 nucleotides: TGTGCCAGCATCTTGTTGTCTAGCAATCAGCCCCAGCATTTT.

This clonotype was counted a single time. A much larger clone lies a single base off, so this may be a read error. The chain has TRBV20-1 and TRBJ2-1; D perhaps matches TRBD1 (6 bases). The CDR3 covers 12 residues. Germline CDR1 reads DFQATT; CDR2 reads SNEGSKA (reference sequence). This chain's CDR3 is CIARPDRNEQFF. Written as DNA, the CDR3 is TGCATTGCTAGGCCCGACAGGAATGAGCAGTTCTTC.

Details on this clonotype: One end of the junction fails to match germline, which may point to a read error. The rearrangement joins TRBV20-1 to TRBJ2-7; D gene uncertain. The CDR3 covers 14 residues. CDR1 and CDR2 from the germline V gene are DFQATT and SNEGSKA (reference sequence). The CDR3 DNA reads TGCAATGCTAGAGTTTCAGTGAGCTCCTACGAGCAGTACTTC. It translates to CNARVSVSSYEQYF.

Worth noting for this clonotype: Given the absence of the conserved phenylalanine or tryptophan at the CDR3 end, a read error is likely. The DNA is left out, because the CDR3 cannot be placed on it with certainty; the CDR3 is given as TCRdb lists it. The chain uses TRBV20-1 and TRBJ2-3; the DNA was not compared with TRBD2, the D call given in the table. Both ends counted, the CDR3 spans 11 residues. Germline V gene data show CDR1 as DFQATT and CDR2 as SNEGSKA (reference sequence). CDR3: CTAQRLAGQFI.

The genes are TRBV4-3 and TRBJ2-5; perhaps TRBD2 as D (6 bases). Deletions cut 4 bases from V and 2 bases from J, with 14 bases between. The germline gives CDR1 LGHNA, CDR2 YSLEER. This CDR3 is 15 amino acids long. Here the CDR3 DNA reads TGCGCCAGCAGCCGACGATGGGACTCACAAGAGACCCAGTACTTC. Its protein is CASSRRWDSQETQYF.

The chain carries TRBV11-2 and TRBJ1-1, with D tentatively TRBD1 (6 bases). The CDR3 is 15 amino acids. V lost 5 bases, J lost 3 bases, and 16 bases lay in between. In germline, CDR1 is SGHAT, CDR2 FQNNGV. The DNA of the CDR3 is TGTGCCAGCAGCCCCCGGGGGGCTGTTGACACTGAAGCTTTCTTT. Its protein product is CASSPRGAVDTEAFF.

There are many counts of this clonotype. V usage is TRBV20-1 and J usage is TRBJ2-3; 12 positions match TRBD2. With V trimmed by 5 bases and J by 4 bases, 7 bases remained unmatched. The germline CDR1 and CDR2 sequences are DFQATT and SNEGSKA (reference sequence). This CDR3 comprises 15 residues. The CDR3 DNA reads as TGCAGTGCTTATGCTAGCGGGGGGGCTTCAGATACGCAGTATTTT. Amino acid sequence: CSAYASGGASDTQYF.

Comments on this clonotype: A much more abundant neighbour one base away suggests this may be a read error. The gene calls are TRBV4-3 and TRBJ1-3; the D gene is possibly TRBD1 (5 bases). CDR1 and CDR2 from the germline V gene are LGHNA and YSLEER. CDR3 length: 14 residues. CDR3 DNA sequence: TGCACCAGCAGCCAGCAGGGTCGGAGAAACACCATATATTTT. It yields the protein CTSSQQGRRNTIYF.

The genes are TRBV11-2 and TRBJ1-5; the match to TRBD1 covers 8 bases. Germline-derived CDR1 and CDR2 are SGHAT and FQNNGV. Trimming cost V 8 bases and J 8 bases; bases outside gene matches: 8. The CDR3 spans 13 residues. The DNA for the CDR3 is TGTGCCAGCTCCTGTGACAGGGGCAAGCCCCAGCATTTT. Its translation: CASSCDRGKPQHF.

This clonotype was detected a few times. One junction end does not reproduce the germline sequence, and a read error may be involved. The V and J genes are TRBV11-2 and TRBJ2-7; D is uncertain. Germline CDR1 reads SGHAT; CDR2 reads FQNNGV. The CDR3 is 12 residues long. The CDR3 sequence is CASSLESTEQYF. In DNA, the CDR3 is TGTGCCAGTAGCTTAGAGTCGACCGAGCAGTACTTC.

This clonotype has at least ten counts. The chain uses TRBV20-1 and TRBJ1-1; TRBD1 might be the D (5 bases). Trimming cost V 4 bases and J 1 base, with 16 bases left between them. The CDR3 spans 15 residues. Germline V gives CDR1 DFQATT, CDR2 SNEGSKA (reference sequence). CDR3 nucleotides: TGCAGTGCTAATACCCACAGGCTCCAGAACACTGAAGCTTTCTTT. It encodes CSANTHRLQNTEAFF.

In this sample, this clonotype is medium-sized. The CDR3 here is CSVERIQGSFF. As DNA, the CDR3 is TGCAGCGTTGAACGGATACAGGGATCGTTCTTC. This chain joins TRBV29-1 and TRBJ2-1, with D perhaps matching TRBD1 (6 bases). CDR1 and CDR2 (germline): SQVTM, ANQGSEA. V was shortened by 2 bases and J by 15 bases, with 14 bases between the two germline ends. This CDR3 comprises 11 residues.

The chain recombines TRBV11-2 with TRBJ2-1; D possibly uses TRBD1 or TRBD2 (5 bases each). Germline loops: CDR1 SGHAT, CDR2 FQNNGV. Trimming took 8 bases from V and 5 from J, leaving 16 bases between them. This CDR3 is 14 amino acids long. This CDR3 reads CASSRTGTDNEQFF. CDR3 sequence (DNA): TGTGCCAGCTCCCGAACGGGGACCGACAATGAGCAGTTCTTC.

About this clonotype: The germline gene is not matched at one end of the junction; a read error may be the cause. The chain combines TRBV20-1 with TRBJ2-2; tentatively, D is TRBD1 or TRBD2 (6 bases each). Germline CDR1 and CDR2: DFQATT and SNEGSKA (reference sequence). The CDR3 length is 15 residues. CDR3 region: CSARGIGRDTGELFF. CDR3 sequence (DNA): TGCAGTGCTAGAGGCATAGGGCGGGACACAGGGGAGCTGTTTTTT.

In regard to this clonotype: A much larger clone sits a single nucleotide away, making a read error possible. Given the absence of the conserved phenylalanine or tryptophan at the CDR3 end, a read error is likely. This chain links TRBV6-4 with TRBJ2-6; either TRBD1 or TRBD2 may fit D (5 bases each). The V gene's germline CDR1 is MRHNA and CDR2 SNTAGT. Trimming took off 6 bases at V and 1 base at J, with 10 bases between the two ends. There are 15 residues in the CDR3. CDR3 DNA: TGTGCCAGCAGAGGGACGGTTTCTGGGGCCAACGTCCTGACTTCC. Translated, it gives CASRGTVSGANVLTS.

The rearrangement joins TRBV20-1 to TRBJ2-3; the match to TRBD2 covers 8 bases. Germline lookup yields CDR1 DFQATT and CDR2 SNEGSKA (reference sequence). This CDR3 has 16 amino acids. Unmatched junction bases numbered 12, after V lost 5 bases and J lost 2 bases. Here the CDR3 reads CSARPTSVGLTDTQYF. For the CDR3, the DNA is TGCAGTGCTCGTCCGACTAGCGTGGGGCTCACAGATACGCAGTATTTT.

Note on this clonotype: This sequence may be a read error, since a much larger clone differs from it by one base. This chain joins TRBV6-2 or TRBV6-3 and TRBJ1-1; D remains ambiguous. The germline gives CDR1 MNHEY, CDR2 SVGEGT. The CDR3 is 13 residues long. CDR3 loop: CANSYIEGTEAFF. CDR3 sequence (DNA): TGTGCCAACAGTTACATCGAGGGAACTGAAGCTTTCTTT.

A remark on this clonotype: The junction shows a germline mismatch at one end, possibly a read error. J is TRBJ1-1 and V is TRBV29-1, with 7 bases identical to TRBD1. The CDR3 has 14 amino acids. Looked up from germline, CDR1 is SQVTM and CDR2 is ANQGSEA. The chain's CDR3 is CSAPTGSRDTEVFF. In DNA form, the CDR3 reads TGCAGCGCCCCGACAGGGTCCAGGGACACTGAAGTTTTCTTT.

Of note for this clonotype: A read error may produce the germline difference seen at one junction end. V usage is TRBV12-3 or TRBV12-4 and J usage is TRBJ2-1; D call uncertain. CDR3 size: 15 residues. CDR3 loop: CARSFELGMYNEQFF. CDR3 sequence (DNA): TGTGCCAGGAGTTTCGAGCTAGGAATGTACAATGAGCAGTTCTTC.

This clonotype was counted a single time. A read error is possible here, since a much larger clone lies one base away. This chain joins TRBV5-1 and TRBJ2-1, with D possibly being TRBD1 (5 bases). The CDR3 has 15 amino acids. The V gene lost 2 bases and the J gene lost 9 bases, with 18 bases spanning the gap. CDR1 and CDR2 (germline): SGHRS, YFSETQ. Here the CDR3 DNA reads TGCGCCAGCAGCTTTGAACAGGTTTTAAGGGGTGAGCAGTTCTTC. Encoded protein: CASSFEQVLRGEQFF.

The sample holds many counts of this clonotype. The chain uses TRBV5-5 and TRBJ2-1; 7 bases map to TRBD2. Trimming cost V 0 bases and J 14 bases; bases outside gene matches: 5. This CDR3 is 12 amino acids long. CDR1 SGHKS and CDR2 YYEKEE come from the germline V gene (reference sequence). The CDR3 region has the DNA TGTGCCAGCAGCTTGGAGCAGGGAGGGGAGTTCTTC. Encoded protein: CASSLEQGGEFF.